Below, 23 T cell receptor beta chains from the same sample are listed, as sequenced in a study of PD-1 blockade in classical Hodgkin lymphoma. Generated by immunoSEQ multiplex PCR, the TCRdb table keeps only in-frame clones and is missing some. The repertoire holds tens of thousands of clones, with just over 75% as singletons. Each of the patients experienced relapse following autologous stem cell transplantation, and their brentuximab vedotin exposure differed. The specimen was peripheral blood mononuclear cells (PBMCs), collected before the second cycle of nivolumab. These receptors were taken from a human donor with classical Hodgkin lymphoma.

The table lists this clone with a few counts. The CDR3 region is CASVQPGTGYGYTF. For the CDR3, the DNA is TGTGCCAGCGTCCAACCCGGGACAGGGTATGGCTACACCTTC. This chain joins TRBV6-1 and TRBJ1-2, with 9 bases that match TRBD1. There are 14 residues in the CDR3. Losses at the gene ends were 8 bases for V and 5 bases for J; bases not matched to a gene: 9. CDR1 MNHNS and CDR2 SASEGT come from the germline V gene.

The chain employs TRBV9 and TRBJ1-1; D unclear. Germline V gene sequence: CDR1 SGDLS, CDR2 YYNGEE. The V gene lost 3 bases and the J gene lost 1 base, with 16 bases spanning the gap. This CDR3 has 16 amino acids. The chain's CDR3 is CASSEPEGRQNTEAFF. The CDR3, as DNA: TGTGCCAGCAGCGAGCCCGAAGGACGACAGAACACTGAAGCTTTCTTT.

The chain is built from TRBV2 and TRBJ2-1; D gene uncertain. There are 13 residues in the CDR3. V was trimmed by 2 bases and J by 8 bases, leaving 10 bases between them. Germline CDR1 SNHLY, CDR2 FYNNEI. The CDR3 coding sequence is TGTGCCAGCAGTGAAAGTAACGCCCATGAGCAGTTCTTC. Protein: CASSESNAHEQFF.

The V gene is TRBV19, the J gene TRBJ2-3; D unresolved. Deletions cut 2 bases from V and 10 bases from J, with 13 bases between. The CDR3 loop spans 13 amino acids. Germline CDR1 is LNHDA and CDR2 is SQIVND (reference sequence). The CDR3 sequence: CASSILGESPQYF. The CDR3 DNA reads TGTGCCAGTAGTATACTTGGGGAATCACCGCAGTATTTT.

The chain uses TRBV7-2 and TRBJ2-5; no reliable D call. Trimming removed 4 bases from V and 1 base from J, with 4 bases in between. The germline CDR1 and CDR2 sequences are SGHTA and FQGNSA. This CDR3 contains 12 residues. CDR3 coding DNA: TGTGCCAGCAGCTGGGGCCAAGAGACCCAGTACTTC. Amino acids: CASSWGQETQYF.

The genes are TRBV29-1 and TRBJ1-6; unclear D gene. The germline V gene encodes CDR1 SQVTM and CDR2 ANQGSEA. Trimming stripped 4 bases from V and 7 bases from J, with 11 bases between. The CDR3 contains 13 residues. In DNA, the CDR3 is TGCAGCGTTGGAGTAGCAGAAAATTCACCCCTCCACTTT. Protein sequence: CSVGVAENSPLHF.

Written as DNA, the CDR3 is TGTGCCAGCAGCCTCGTAGAGGGACTGCAGTACTTC. It yields the protein CASSLVEGLQYF. V usage is TRBV7-9 and J usage is TRBJ2-7; maybe TRBD2 (6 bases). In germline, CDR1 is SEHNR, CDR2 FQNEAQ (reference sequence). This CDR3 is built from 12 residues. V was shortened by 5 bases and J by 9 bases, with 14 bases between the two germline ends. Supplemented by reference TRBV7-9 and TRBJ2-7, the full variable domain reads DTGVSQNPRHKITKRGQNVTFRCDPISEHNRLYWYRQTLGQGPEFLTYFQNEAQLEKSRLLSDRFSAERPKGSFSTLEIQRTEQGDSAMYLCASSLVEGLQYFGPGTRLTVT.

The chain carries TRBV9 and TRBJ2-7; D is ambiguous. This CDR3 has 14 amino acids. Per the germline V gene, CDR1 is SGDLS and CDR2 is YYNGEE. V lost 0 bases to trimming and J lost 3 bases, with 10 bases between them. Here the CDR3 DNA reads TGTGCCAGCAGCGTAGACGGTATCGGCTACGAGCAGTACTTC. It is translated as CASSVDGIGYEQYF.

This chain connects TRBV5-4 to TRBJ1-4; 9 bases fit TRBD1. The CDR3 covers 15 residues. Per the germline V gene, CDR1 is SGHNT and CDR2 is YYREEE (reference sequence). The V gene end was trimmed by 4 bases and the J gene end by 5 bases; junction bases not matched to a gene: 6. The CDR3 here is CASSRNRGLNEKLFF. DNA for the CDR3: TGTGCCAGCAGCAGAAACAGGGGGCTCAATGAAAAACTGTTTTTT.

The chain is built from TRBV5-6 and TRBJ1-4; a weak D match, TRBD1 (5 bases). Germline loops: CDR1 SGHDT, CDR2 YYEEEE. V shed 0 bases and J shed 5 bases, with 11 bases lying between them. The CDR3 extends over 15 amino acids. The CDR3 here is CASSLAIAGNEKLFF. The CDR3 DNA is TGTGCCAGCAGCTTGGCCATCGCAGGGAATGAAAAACTGTTTTTT.

The chain links TRBV19 to TRBJ2-2; TRBD1 might be the D (6 bases). Trimming pared 6 bases from V and 3 bases from J, leaving 14 bases between. CDR1 and CDR2 from the germline V gene are LNHDA and SQIVND (reference sequence). The CDR3 is 15 residues long. The CDR3 DNA follows: TGTGCCAGTAGAAGACGGTCAGGGGACACCGGGGAGCTGTTTTTT. Translating gives CASRRRSGDTGELFF.

This chain joins TRBV6-6 and TRBJ2-2; 14 nucleotides line up with TRBD2. This CDR3 is 16 amino acids long. The germline gives CDR1 MNHNY, CDR2 SVGAGI (reference sequence). V shed 6 bases, J shed 7 bases, and the junction held 7 bases outside the gene matches. The DNA of the CDR3 is TGTGCCAGCAGCCGACTAGCGGGGGGGCCGAGCGGGGAGCTGTTTTTT. Its protein product is CASSRLAGGPSGELFF.

The chain uses TRBV12-5 and TRBJ2-7; D is ambiguous. The CDR3 contains 12 residues. Trimming stripped 6 bases from V and 4 bases from J, with 10 bases between. The germline gives CDR1 LGHNT, CDR2 FRNRAP. The CDR3 nucleotides are TGTGCTAGTGGCTACAGTGAGTACGAGCAGTACTTC. Translated: CASGYSEYEQYF.

The gene calls are TRBV7-6 and TRBJ1-2, with D possibly matching TRBD1 (6 bases). The CDR3 runs 14 residues. V lost 3 bases, J lost 8 bases, and 16 bases lay in between. Germline assignment: CDR1 SGHVS and CDR2 FNYEAQ. In DNA form, the CDR3 reads TGTGCCAGCAGCTTGTTAGTAGGGGGTTCCGGCTACACCTTC. This sequence encodes CASSLLVGGSGYTF.

The rearrangement uses TRBV5-1 and TRBJ2-2; 7 bases agree with TRBD1. V lost 4 bases and J lost 1; bases outside the gene matches: 4. The CDR3 runs to 15 residues. Germline-derived CDR1 and CDR2 are SGHRS and YFSETQ. The CDR3 nucleotides read TGCGCCAGCAGCGAACGGACAGGGAACACCGGGGAGCTGTTTTTT. This codes for CASSERTGNTGELFF.

The rearrangement uses TRBV19 and TRBJ2-7; D remains ambiguous. In germline, CDR1 is LNHDA, CDR2 SQIVND (reference sequence). The CDR3 contains 13 residues. The ends were cut back, 6 bases at V and 3 bases at J, with 12 bases in the middle. CDR3 DNA: TGTGCCAGTAGCCCGGACGGCTACTACGAGCAGTACTTC. Amino acids: CASSPDGYYEQYF.

This chain links TRBV4-2 with TRBJ2-5; possible D gene TRBD1, 5 bases. V dropped 0 bases and J dropped 3 bases, with 8 bases sitting between them. The CDR3 extends over 14 amino acids. In germline, CDR1 is LGHNA, CDR2 YNFKEQ. The CDR3 DNA reads as TGTGCCAGCAGCCAAGAACAGGCTAAAGAGACCCAGTACTTC. Translation gives CASSQEQAKETQYF.

A few counts support this clone. The V call is TRBV9, the J call TRBJ2-7, with D possibly matching TRBD2 (6 bases). Germline-derived CDR1 and CDR2 are SGDLS and YYNGEE. V shed 2 bases and J shed 0 bases, with 12 bases lying between them. CDR3 size: 15 residues. The CDR3: CASSVGDGGSYEQYF. The DNA of the CDR3 is TGTGCCAGCAGCGTTGGTGACGGGGGCTCCTACGAGCAGTACTTC. Variable domain in full (rest from reference TRBV9 and TRBJ2-7): DSGVTQTPKHLITATGQRVTLRCSPRSGDLSVYWYQQSLDQGLQFLIQYYNGEERAKGNILERFSAQQFPDLHSELNLSSLELGDSALYFCASSVGDGGSYEQYFGPGTRLTVT.

The chain recombines TRBV19 with TRBJ1-1, with D uncertain. Trimming removed 11 bases at V and 4 bases at J, with 14 bases between. Looked up from germline, CDR1 is LNHDA and CDR2 is SQIVND (reference sequence). The CDR3 consists of 12 residues. CDR3 residues: CAPRAGLTEAFF. The CDR3 bases are TGTGCCCCCCGTGCGGGTCTCACTGAAGCTTTCTTT.

The chain has TRBV4-3 and TRBJ1-4; the D is unclear. This CDR3 is built from 17 residues. Germline V gene data show CDR1 as LGHNA and CDR2 as YSLEER. V was shortened by 4 bases and J by 0 bases, with 15 bases between the two germline ends. The CDR3: CASSPRGPIATNEKLFF. CDR3 coding DNA: TGCGCCAGCAGCCCACGTGGTCCGATTGCAACTAATGAAAAACTGTTTTTT.

The table lists this clone with a few counts. This sequence joins TRBV6-1 and TRBJ1-1; 8 bases are a match to TRBD1. Unmatched junction bases numbered 6, after V lost 8 bases and J lost 1 base. The CDR3 has 14 amino acids. CDR1 and CDR2 (germline): MNHNS, SASEGT. CDR3 loop: CASRPTGENTEAFF. CDR3 DNA: TGTGCCAGCCGACCGACAGGGGAGAACACTGAAGCTTTCTTT.

The chain uses TRBV11-2 and TRBJ1-2; no clear D gene. Trimming cost V 2 bases and J 4 bases, with 11 bases left between them. Per the germline V gene, CDR1 is SGHAT and CDR2 is FQNNGV. CDR3 length: 14 amino acids. The CDR3 sequence: CASSLSRKTYGYTF. The DNA for the CDR3 is TGTGCCAGCAGCTTAAGCAGAAAGACCTATGGCTACACCTTC.

The chain couples TRBV4-3 to TRBJ2-2; D call uncertain. V shed 0 bases and J shed 6 bases, with 8 bases lying between them. This CDR3 comprises 14 residues. Germline CDR1 is LGHNA and CDR2 is YSLEER. This CDR3 is CASSQDHRSGELFF. CDR3 DNA: TGCGCCAGCAGCCAAGATCATCGGTCCGGGGAGCTGTTTTTT.